The source of this T cell receptor (beta chain) is a study of T-cell reconstitution after alpha-beta-depleted transplantation in children. Molecular barcoding with unique molecular identifiers was used for the TCRbeta library. One entry per CDR3 protein, called by TCRdb with MiXCR from the PCR reads. The sample yields fewer than 550,000 distinct CDR3 sequences, roughly 11% seen once. Trimming removed 4 bases at V and 7 bases at J, with 14 bases between. Per the germline V gene, CDR1 is MGHRA and CDR2 is YSYEKL. There are 14 residues in the CDR3. This receptor was obtained from a human donor who donated a stem cell graft to a child with acute myeloid leukemia. This sample comprised PBMCs from the stem cell graft donor, obtained from the stem cell graft. This chain joins TRBV4-1 and TRBJ2-1; TRBD2 might be the D (6 bases). CDR3 residues: CASSLRLVLNEQFF. CDR3 DNA: TGCGCCAGCAGCCTACGACTAGTGTTGAATGAGCAGTTCTTC.